Included here is one T cell receptor (beta chain) sequence, with context. The target antigen is unknown. The sample contains more than one DNA sequence encoding this CDR3. V shed 5 bases and J shed 2 bases, with 9 bases lying between them. The CDR3 is made up of 13 amino acids. Germline V gene sequence: CDR1 MDHEN, CDR2 SYDVKM. The sample originates from a study of cytomegalovirus exposure and HLA in healthy donors. Study-level background: The platform used for the 120 or so validation repertoires matched that of the roughly 700 first-cohort repertoires, a later analysis reported.

TCRdb's table, derived via immunoSEQ multiplex PCR, lists solely in-frame clones and lacks some. This repertoire shows just over 20,000 clones, about 97% found once; its top ten account for about a tenth. Notes on the study in general: Per published reports, the classifier diagnosed cytomegalovirus status with high specificity and sensitivity. The study found most TCR sequences rare, yet found some public TCRs in many donors.

The V gene is TRBV28, the J gene TRBJ1-2, with D tentatively TRBD1 (5 bases). What was sequenced was PBMCs. The receptor comes from a man younger than 45 in good health and CMV-seropositive. CDR3 DNA: TGTGCCAGCAGTCTGACAGCAAACTATGGCTACACCTTC. This translates into CASSLTANYGYTF.